These 8 T cell receptor beta chains originate from one sample sequenced in a study of blood T cell repertoires in COVID-19. The method was immunoSEQ multiplex PCR; TCRdb's version includes in-frame clones alone and lacks a portion of them. In the table there are 100,000 to 150,000 clones, about 85% of which are singletons. Sequencing used peripheral blood. The receptors here all came from a man aged 70-80 years with acute or convalescent COVID-19.

The gene calls are TRBV5-1 and TRBJ1-4; no definite D call. Trimming removed 0 bases at V and 3 bases at J, with 9 bases between. The CDR3 extends over 15 amino acids. Germline V gene data show CDR1 as SGHRS and CDR2 as YFSETQ. The CDR3 DNA is TGCGCCAGCAGCTTGGTAGAAGCGGCTAATGAAAAACTGTTTTTT. The encoded protein is CASSLVEAANEKLFF.

This chain joins TRBV18 and TRBJ2-2; D gene unclear. Per the germline V gene, CDR1 is KGHSH and CDR2 is LQKENI. V was shortened by 10 bases and J by 4 bases, with 10 bases between the two germline ends. The CDR3 has 12 residues. Here the CDR3 reads CATRPGTGELFF. The CDR3 nucleotides are TGTGCCACCCGCCCGGGCACCGGGGAGCTGTTTTTT.

This clone has more than one count but fewer than ten. J is TRBJ1-2 and V is TRBV28; possible D gene TRBD1, 6 bases. From germline, CDR1 is MDHEN and CDR2 SYDVKM. Trimming left V 5 bases short and J 4 bases short, with 23 bases between. The CDR3 is 17 amino acids. The chain's CDR3 is CASSLSPGDTETYGYTF. The CDR3 DNA sequence: TGTGCCAGCAGTCTCTCACCCGGGGACACCGAAACCTATGGCTACACCTTC.

This clone was seen once. At one end the junction does not follow the germline gene, possibly because of a read error. The chain uses TRBV3-1 (or the pseudogene TRBV3-2) and TRBJ2-2, with a possible D match to TRBD1 (6 bases). Germline CDR1 and CDR2: LGHDT and YNNKEL (reference sequence). This CDR3 has 16 amino acids. CDR3 residues: CASSQAGPGAGGELFF. CDR3 in DNA: TGTGCCAGCAGTCAAGCCGGACCAGGGGCTGGCGGGGAGCTGTTTTTT.

This chain joins TRBV6-5 and TRBJ2-5; TRBD2 is a possible D gene (7 bases). Trimming took off 2 bases at V and 6 bases at J, with 19 bases between the two ends. Germline CDR1 and CDR2: MNHEY and SVGAGI. The CDR3 length is 16 residues. Here the CDR3 reads CASSYAGPGGIKTQYF. For the CDR3, the DNA is TGTGCCAGCAGTTACGCGGGTCCGGGGGGCATAAAGACCCAGTACTTC.

This clone has more than one count but fewer than ten. V and J are TRBV30 and TRBJ1-5; possibly TRBD1 for D (5 bases). Looked up from germline, CDR1 is GTSNPN and CDR2 is SVGIG (reference sequence). The ends were cut back, 2 bases at V and 6 bases at J, with 14 bases in the middle. This CDR3 has 14 amino acids. This chain's CDR3 is CAWSSGGRSQPQHF. Here the CDR3 DNA reads TGTGCCTGGAGTTCGGGGGGAAGGTCTCAGCCCCAGCATTTT.

In its sample, this clone was seen a few times. The gene calls are TRBV4-1 and TRBJ1-5; 7 nucleotides match TRBD1. The V gene end was trimmed by 0 bases and the J gene end by 6 bases; junction bases not matched to a gene: 5. Per the germline V gene, CDR1 is MGHRA and CDR2 is YSYEKL. The CDR3 spans 15 residues. CDR3 DNA: TGCGCCAGCAGCCAAGATGGGACAGTTGGTCAGCCCCAGCATTTT. Its protein product is CASSQDGTVGQPQHF.

The chain links TRBV5-1 to TRBJ1-2, with 7 bases fitting TRBD1. J gave up 2 bases and V 5 bases, and 15 bases lay outside the gene matches. The germline gives CDR1 SGHRS, CDR2 YFSETQ. The CDR3 sequence is 17 residues long. The CDR3 region is CASRLSFTGAGNYGYTF. The CDR3 DNA reads TGCGCCAGCAGGTTGAGTTTTACAGGGGCGGGCAACTATGGCTACACCTTC.